Reported below is one T cell receptor (beta chain). Its antigen remains unknown. This record belongs to a study of cytomegalovirus exposure and HLA in healthy donors. Across the study: The roughly 110 validation repertoires used the same platform as the 550 to 750 first-cohort repertoires, a later analysis reported.

Clones were sequenced by immunoSEQ multiplex PCR, and TCRdb holds only the in-frame ones, with some missing. The table lists 90,000 to 130,000 clones, approximately 89% of them singletons. General observations from the study: Generally TCR sequences proved uncommon, though certain public TCRs appeared in numerous donors. The authors enumerated 164 TCR beta chains as linked to cytomegalovirus.

The clonotype originates from a woman under 30 in good health and CMV-seronegative. Sequencing was performed on PBMCs.

CDR3 sequence (DNA): TGTGCCAGCAGCTTAGGACTAGCGGGGGGGGCTCAAGATACGCAGTATTTT. Translating gives CASSLGLAGGAQDTQYF. The V call is TRBV7-2, the J call TRBJ2-3, with 14 bases matching TRBD2. The junction had 5 bases not matched to a gene; V was cut back by 1 base and J by 5 bases. Germline V gene data show CDR1 as SGHTA and CDR2 as FQGNSA. The CDR3 is made up of 17 amino acids.